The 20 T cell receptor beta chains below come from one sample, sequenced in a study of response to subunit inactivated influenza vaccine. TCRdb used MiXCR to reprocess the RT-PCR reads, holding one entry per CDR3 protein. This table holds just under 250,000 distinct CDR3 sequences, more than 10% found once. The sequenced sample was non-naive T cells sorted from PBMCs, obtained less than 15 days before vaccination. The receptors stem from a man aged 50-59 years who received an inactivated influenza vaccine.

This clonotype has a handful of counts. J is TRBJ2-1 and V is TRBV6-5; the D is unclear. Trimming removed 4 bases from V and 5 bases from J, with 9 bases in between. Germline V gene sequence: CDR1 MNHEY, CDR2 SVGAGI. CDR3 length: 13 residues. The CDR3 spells CASSSWRDNEQFF. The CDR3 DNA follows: TGTGCCAGCAGTTCATGGAGAGACAATGAGCAGTTCTTC.

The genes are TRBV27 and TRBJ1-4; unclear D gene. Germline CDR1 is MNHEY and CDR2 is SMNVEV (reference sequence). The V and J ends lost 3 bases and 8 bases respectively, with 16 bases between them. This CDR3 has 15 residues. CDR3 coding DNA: TGTGCCAGCAGTTTGCGAGCCTACCCTGGAGAAAAACTGTTTTTT. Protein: CASSLRAYPGEKLFF.

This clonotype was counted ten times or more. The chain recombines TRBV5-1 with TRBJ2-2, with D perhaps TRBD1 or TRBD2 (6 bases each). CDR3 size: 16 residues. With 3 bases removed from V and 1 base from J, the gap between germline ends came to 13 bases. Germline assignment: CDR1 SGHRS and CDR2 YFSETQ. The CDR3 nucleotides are TGCGCCAGCAGCTCCGGGGGCGGGGAGAACACCGGGGAGCTGTTTTTT. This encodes CASSSGGGENTGELFF.

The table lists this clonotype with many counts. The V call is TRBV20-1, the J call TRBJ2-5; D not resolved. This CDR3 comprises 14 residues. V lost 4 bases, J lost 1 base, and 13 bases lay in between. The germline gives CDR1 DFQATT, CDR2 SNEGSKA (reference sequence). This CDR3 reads CSANDATVQETQYF. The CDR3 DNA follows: TGCAGTGCTAACGACGCTACAGTCCAAGAGACCCAGTACTTC.

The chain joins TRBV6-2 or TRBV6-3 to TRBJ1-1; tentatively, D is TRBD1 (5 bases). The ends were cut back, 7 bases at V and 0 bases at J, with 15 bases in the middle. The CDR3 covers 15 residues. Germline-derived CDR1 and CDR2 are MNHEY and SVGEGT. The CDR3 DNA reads TGTGCCAGCAAGGACACCGGACCCCTGAACACTGAAGCTTTCTTT. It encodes CASKDTGPLNTEAFF.

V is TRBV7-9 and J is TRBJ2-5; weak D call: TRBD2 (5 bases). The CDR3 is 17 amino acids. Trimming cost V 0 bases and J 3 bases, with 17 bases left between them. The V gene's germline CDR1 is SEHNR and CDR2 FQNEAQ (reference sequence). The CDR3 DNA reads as TGTGCCAGCAGCTTAGCGACGGCCACTAGAAGGAAAGAGACCCAGTACTTC. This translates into CASSLATATRRKETQYF.

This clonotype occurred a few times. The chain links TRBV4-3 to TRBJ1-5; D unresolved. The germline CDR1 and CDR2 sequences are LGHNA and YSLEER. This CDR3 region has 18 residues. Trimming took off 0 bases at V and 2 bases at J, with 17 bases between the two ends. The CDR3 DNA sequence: TGCGCCAGCAGCCAAGATTTCGGGGAGGGTTGGGGCAATCAGCCCCAGCATTTT. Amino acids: CASSQDFGEGWGNQPQHF.

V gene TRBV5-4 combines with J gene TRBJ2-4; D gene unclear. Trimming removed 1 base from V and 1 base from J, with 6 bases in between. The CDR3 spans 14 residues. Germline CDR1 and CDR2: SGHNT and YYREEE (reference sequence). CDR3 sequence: CASSLSSAKNIQYF. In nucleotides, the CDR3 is TGTGCCAGCAGCTTGTCCTCGGCCAAAAACATTCAGTACTTC.

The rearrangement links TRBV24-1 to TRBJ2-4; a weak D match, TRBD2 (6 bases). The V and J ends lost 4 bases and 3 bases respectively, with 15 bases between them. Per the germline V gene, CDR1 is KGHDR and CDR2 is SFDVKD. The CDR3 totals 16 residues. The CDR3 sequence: CATSDPGGYDKNIQYF. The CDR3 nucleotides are TGTGCCACCAGTGACCCCGGAGGGTATGACAAAAACATTCAGTACTTC.

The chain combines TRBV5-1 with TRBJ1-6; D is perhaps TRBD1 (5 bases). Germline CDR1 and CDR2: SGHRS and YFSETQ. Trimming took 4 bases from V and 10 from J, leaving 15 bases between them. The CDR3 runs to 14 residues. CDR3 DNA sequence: TGCGCCAGCAGCGAAGGGACTAATGGGTCACCCCTCCACTTT. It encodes CASSEGTNGSPLHF.

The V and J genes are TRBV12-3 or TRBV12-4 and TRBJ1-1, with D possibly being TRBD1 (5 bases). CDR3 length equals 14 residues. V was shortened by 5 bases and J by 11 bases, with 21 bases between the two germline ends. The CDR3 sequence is CASSLDVGARKAFF. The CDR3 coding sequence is TGTGCCAGCAGTCTAGATGTAGGGGCGAGGAAGGCTTTCTTT.

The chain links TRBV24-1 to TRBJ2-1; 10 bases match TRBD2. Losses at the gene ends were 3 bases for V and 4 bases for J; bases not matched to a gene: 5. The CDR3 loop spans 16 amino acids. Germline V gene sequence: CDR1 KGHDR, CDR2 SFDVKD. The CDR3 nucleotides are TGTGCCACCAGTGATCGGACTAGCGGAGCTTACAATGAGCAGTTCTTC. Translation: CATSDRTSGAYNEQFF.

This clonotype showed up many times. The CDR3 reads CASSLGAGSNSPLHF. In nucleotides, the CDR3 is TGTGCCAGCAGCTTAGGGGCAGGGTCGAATTCACCCCTCCACTTT. The rearrangement uses TRBV7-8 and TRBJ1-6; D possibly corresponds to TRBD1 (5 bases). Between the trimmed V and J ends, which lost 1 base and 7 bases, there was a span of 11 bases. The CDR3 length is 15 residues. Germline V lookup: CDR1 SGHVS, CDR2 FQNEAQ.

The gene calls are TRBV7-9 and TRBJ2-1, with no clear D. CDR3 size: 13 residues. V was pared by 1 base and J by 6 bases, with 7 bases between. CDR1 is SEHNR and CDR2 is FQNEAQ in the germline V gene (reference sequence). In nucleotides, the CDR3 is TGTGCCAGCAGCTTAGGAGGCCCCAATGAGCAGTTCTTC. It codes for CASSLGGPNEQFF.

CDR3 bases: TGTGCCAGCACCCGGACTCCCTACGAGCAGTACTTC. This codes for CASTRTPYEQYF. The chain joins TRBV7-2 to TRBJ2-7, with TRBD2 as a possible D gene (5 bases). CDR3 length: 12 amino acids. V lost 7 bases to trimming and J lost 2 bases, with 9 bases between them. The germline V gene has CDR1 SGHTA and CDR2 FQGNSA.

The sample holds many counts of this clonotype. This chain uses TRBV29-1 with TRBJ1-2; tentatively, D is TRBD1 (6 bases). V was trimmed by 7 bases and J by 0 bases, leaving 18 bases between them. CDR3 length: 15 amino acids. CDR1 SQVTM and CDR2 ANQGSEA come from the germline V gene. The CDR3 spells CSARTADRANYGYTF. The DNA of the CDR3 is TGCAGCGCTCGGACAGCTGACAGAGCTAACTATGGCTACACCTTC.

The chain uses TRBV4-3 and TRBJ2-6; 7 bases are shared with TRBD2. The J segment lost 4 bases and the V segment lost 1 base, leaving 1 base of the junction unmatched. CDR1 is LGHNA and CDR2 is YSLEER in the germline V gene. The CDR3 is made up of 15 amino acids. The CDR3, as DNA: TGCGCCAGCAGCCAAGGGACTAGGGGGGCCAACGTCCTGACTTTC. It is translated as CASSQGTRGANVLTF.

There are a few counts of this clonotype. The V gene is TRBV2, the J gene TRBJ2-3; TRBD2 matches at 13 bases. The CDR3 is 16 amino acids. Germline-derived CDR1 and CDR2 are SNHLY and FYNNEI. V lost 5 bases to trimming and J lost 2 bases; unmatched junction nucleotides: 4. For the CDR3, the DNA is TGTGCCAGCAGTTCGACTAGCGGGGGGTACACAGATACGCAGTATTTT. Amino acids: CASSSTSGGYTDTQYF.

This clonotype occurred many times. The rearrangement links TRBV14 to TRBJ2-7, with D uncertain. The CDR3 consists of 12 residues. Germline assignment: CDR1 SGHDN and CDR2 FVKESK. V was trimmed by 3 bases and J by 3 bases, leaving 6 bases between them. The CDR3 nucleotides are TGTGCCAGCAGCCAGGGGTTCTACGAGCAGTACTTC. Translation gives CASSQGFYEQYF.

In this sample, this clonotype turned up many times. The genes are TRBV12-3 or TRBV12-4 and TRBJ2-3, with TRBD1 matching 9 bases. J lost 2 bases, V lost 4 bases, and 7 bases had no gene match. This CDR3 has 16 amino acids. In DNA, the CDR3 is TGTGCCAGCAGTTCTTGGACAGGGGCCTTCACAGATACGCAGTATTTT. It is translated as CASSSWTGAFTDTQYF.